These 6 T cell receptor beta chains were sequenced from one sample in a study of blood T cell repertoires in COVID-19. Assay: immunoSEQ multiplex PCR; the TCRdb copy retains only in-frame clones and omits some. The sample yields roughly 200,000 clones, about 85% seen once. The sequenced material came from PBMCs or T cells enriched from blood (not recorded which). The source of these receptors is a middle-aged man who had recovered from COVID-19.

This chain links TRBV19 with TRBJ1-3; 8 bases align to TRBD1. This CDR3 has 14 residues. V lost 10 bases, J lost 1 base, and 6 bases stayed unmatched. CDR1 LNHDA and CDR2 SQIVND come from the germline V gene (reference sequence). CDR3 in amino acids: CATSNRGSGNTIYF. The CDR3 DNA sequence: TGTGCCACCTCGAACAGGGGGTCTGGAAACACCATATATTTT.

This chain connects TRBV11-1 to TRBJ2-3, with 7 bases matching TRBD1. There are 15 residues in the CDR3. Germline V gene lookup returns CDR1 SGHAT and CDR2 FQDESV (reference sequence). V lost 5 bases and J lost 1; bases outside the gene matches: 6. CDR3 sequence: CASSPTGTGTDTQYF. Here the CDR3 DNA reads TGTGCCAGCAGCCCAACCGGGACAGGCACAGATACGCAGTATTTT. The variable domain in full, completed from reference TRBV11-1 and TRBJ2-3, reads EAEVAQSPRYKITEKSQAVAFWCDPISGHATLYWYRQILGQGPELLVQFQDESVVDDSQLPKDRFSAERLKGVDSTLKIQPAELGDSAMYLCASSPTGTGTDTQYFGPGTRLTVL.

This chain links TRBV6-5 with TRBJ1-2; 9 positions agree with TRBD1. V dropped 6 bases and J dropped 4; count of bases not matched to a gene: 6. The CDR3 is 14 residues long. Per germline, CDR1 MNHEY and CDR2 SVGAGI. DNA of the CDR3: TGTGCCAGCAGAAGGACAGGGGAAGGCTATGGCTACACCTTC. Translating it yields CASRRTGEGYGYTF.

The chain joins TRBV30 to TRBJ2-7; 7 bases are shared with TRBD2. The CDR3 consists of 11 residues. V gave up 6 bases and J gave up 5 bases; unmatched junction bases: 4. Germline lookup yields CDR1 GTSNPN and CDR2 SVGIG (reference sequence). In DNA, the CDR3 is TGTGCCTGCGGGGGGAGGCACGAGCAGTACTTC. The encoded protein is CACGGRHEQYF.

V usage is TRBV5-1 and J usage is TRBJ1-2; TRBD1 aligns across 11 bases. The germline V gene encodes CDR1 SGHRS and CDR2 YFSETQ. Losses at the gene ends were 0 bases for V and 6 bases for J; bases not matched to a gene: 4. The CDR3 has 15 amino acids. CDR3 bases: TGCGCCAGCAGCTTGGGGACAGGGGGCTATGATGGCTACACCTTC. Protein: CASSLGTGGYDGYTF.

The chain employs TRBV13 and TRBJ2-5; TRBD1 is a possible D gene (5 bases). V lost 2 bases and J lost 1, with 5 bases in between. CDR3 length equals 13 residues. CDR1 and CDR2 from the germline V gene are PRHDT and FYEKMQ (reference sequence). The CDR3 DNA sequence: TGTGCCAGCAGCTTAAGGGGCCAAGAGACCCAGTACTTC. Translated, it gives CASSLRGQETQYF.